These T cell receptor beta chains were read from a single sample in a study of CD8 T cells in ankylosing spondylitis. TCRdb reanalysed the 5' RACE reads using MiXCR and keeps one entry per CDR3 protein. The sample lists fewer than 750,000 distinct CDR3 sequences, around 20% seen once, with over 15% in the top ten. What was sequenced was blood, either unsorted or a sorted T cell fraction (not recorded which). These receptors all stem from a male donor with ankylosing spondylitis. Both conserved end residues are part of each CDR3. D genes are given only for firm matches. Clone size is given for some rows only: seen once, a few or many times, or a class if the clone is expanded.

TRBV20-1	-	TRBJ2-4	few	CSARSRAKNIQYF	TGCAGTGCTAGATCCCGGGCCAAAAACATTCAGTACTTC
TRBV5-5	-	TRBJ1-2	few	CASSPGTSFWGYTF	TGTGCCAGCAGCCCCGGGACCTCATTTTGGGGCTACACCTTC
TRBV12-3/TRBV12-4	TRBD1	TRBJ1-1	many	CASSSTGVEAFF	TGTGCCAGCAGTTCGACAGGGGTTGAAGCTTTCTTT
TRBV6-1	TRBD2	TRBJ2-7	few	CASTSGRHYEQYF	TGTGCCAGCACTAGCGGGAGGCACTACGAGCAGTACTTC
TRBV9	-	TRBJ2-1	few	CASSAQIDLGNEQFF	TGTGCCAGCAGCGCCCAGATTGACCTAGGGAATGAGCAGTTCTTC
TRBV7-9	TRBD1	TRBJ2-7	-	CASSLTLGQGFSYEQYF	TGTGCCAGCAGCCTTACGTTGGGACAGGGGTTCTCCTACGAGCAGTACTTC
TRBV12-3/TRBV12-4	TRBD2	TRBJ2-5	-	CASSLAASGSWTQYF	TGTGCCAGCAGTTTAGCTGCTAGCGGGAGTTGGACCCAGTACTTC
TRBV4-1	-	TRBJ2-7	-	CASSQESSATWNYEQYF	TGCGCCAGCAGCCAAGAAAGTTCAGCCACCTGGAACTACGAGCAGTACTTC
TRBV10-3	-	TRBJ1-1	few	CAISEQQEAFF	TGTGCCATCAGTGAGCAACAGGAGGCTTTCTTT
TRBV4-1	TRBD2	TRBJ2-1	-	CASSPIAGVGNEQFF	TGCGCCAGCAGCCCCATAGCGGGAGTGGGCAATGAGCAGTTCTTC
TRBV20-1	-	TRBJ1-5	many	CSAYDRRGDQPQHF	TGCAGTGCTTACGACAGGAGAGGGGATCAGCCCCAGCATTTT
TRBV27	-	TRBJ1-5	few	CASSPNGVILPSQPQHF	TGTGCCAGCAGTCCCAACGGCGTGATCCTCCCGAGTCAGCCCCAGCATTTT
TRBV27	TRBD1	TRBJ2-7	few	CASSPIDRAAYEQYF	TGTGCCAGCAGTCCGATAGACAGGGCCGCCTACGAGCAGTACTTC
TRBV7-2	-	TRBJ2-3	few	CASSLGGIVLADTQYF	TGTGCCAGCAGCTTAGGAGGTATCGTTTTGGCAGATACGCAGTATTTT
TRBV10-3	-	TRBJ1-2	few	CAISESMTPNYGYTF	TGTGCCATCAGTGAGTCGATGACACCTAACTATGGCTACACCTTC
TRBV12-3/TRBV12-4	-	TRBJ1-1	-	CASSLGQRAFF	TGTGCCAGCAGTTTAGGACAGAGGGCTTTCTTT
TRBV6-1	-	TRBJ2-1	few	CASSDVAKAYNEQFF	TGTGCCAGCAGTGACGTGGCTAAAGCCTACAATGAGCAGTTCTTC
TRBV20-1	-	TRBJ2-7	few	CSAPPKGGGSYEQYF	TGCAGTGCGCCACCTAAGGGAGGCGGTTCCTACGAGCAGTACTTC
TRBV2	-	TRBJ1-1	few	CASSDTSNTEAFF	TGTGCCAGCAGTGATACGTCGAACACTGAAGCTTTCTTT
TRBV5-5	TRBD1	TRBJ1-1	-	CASSYRDRALNTEAFF	TGTGCCAGCAGCTACCGGGACAGGGCTCTGAACACTGAAGCTTTCTTT
TRBV7-9	-	TRBJ2-1	-	CASSGLDSDSMYEQFF	TGTGCCAGCAGCGGCTTGGACAGCGATTCGATGTATGAGCAGTTCTTC
TRBV2	-	TRBJ1-2	once	CASSELDYGYTF	TGTGCCAGCAGTGAACTGGACTATGGCTACACCTTC
TRBV29-1	TRBD2	TRBJ2-1	-	CSVVLGTSGGLGYNEQFF	TGCAGCGTTGTCCTAGGGACTAGCGGGGGGTTAGGGTACAATGAGCAGTTCTTC
TRBV7-9	-	TRBJ2-2	few	CASSVTVTDNTGELFF	TGTGCCAGCAGCGTGACGGTGACGGACAACACCGGGGAGCTGTTTTTT
TRBV12-3/TRBV12-4	-	TRBJ1-4	-	CASSFEPRGEKLFF	TGTGCCAGCAGTTTCGAACCGCGGGGCGAAAAACTGTTTTTT
TRBV29-1	-	TRBJ1-5	-	CSASGGVDNQPQHF	TGCAGCGCCTCAGGCGGGGTTGACAATCAGCCCCAGCATTTT
TRBV6-1	-	TRBJ2-6	-	CASARGQGVDGANVLTF	TGTGCCAGCGCTCGTGGGCAGGGCGTAGATGGGGCCAACGTCCTGACTTTC
TRBV6-2/TRBV6-3	TRBD1	TRBJ2-7	-	CASSYRGTGVSYEQYF	TGTGCCAGCAGTTACCGGGGGACAGGGGTCTCCTACGAGCAGTACTTC
TRBV29-1	TRBD2	TRBJ2-1	few	CSVGTGTSINEQFF	TGCAGCGTTGGAACCGGGACTAGTATCAATGAGCAGTTCTTC
TRBV15	-	TRBJ2-7	-	CATSRTRDSYEQYF	TGTGCCACCAGCAGAACAAGGGACTCCTACGAGCAGTACTTC
TRBV5-1	-	TRBJ2-5	-	CASSPDNPEETQYF	TGCGCCAGCAGCCCGGACAATCCTGAAGAGACCCAGTACTTC
TRBV7-2	TRBD2	TRBJ2-7	-	CASSLAASGYEQYF	TGTGCCAGCAGCTTAGCGGCTAGCGGCTACGAGCAGTACTTC
TRBV6-1	TRBD1	TRBJ2-7	-	CASRRRDSTYEQYF	TGTGCCAGCAGACGCCGGGACAGTACCTACGAGCAGTACTTC
TRBV7-6	-	TRBJ1-6	-	CASSLGDGHNSPLHF	TGTGCCAGCAGCTTAGGGGACGGGCATAATTCACCCCTCCACTTT
TRBV5-1	-	TRBJ2-1	few	CASSFRDTKQFF	TGCGCCAGCAGCTTCCGGGACACTAAGCAGTTCTTC